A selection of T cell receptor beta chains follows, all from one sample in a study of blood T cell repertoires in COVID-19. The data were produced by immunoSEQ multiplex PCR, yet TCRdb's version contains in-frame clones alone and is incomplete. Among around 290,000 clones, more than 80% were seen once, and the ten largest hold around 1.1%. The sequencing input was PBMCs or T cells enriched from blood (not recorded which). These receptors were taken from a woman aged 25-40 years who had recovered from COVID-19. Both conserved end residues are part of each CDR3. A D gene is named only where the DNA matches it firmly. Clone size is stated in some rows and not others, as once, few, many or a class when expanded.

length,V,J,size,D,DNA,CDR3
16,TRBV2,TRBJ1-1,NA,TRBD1,TGTGCCAGCAGTGAAGGACAGGGTCCTATGAACACTGAAGCTTTCTTT,CASSEGQGPMNTEAFF
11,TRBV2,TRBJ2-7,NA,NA,TGTGCCAGCGGGGCCATCTACGAGCAGTACTTC,CASGAIYEQYF
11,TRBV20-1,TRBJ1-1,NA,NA,TGCAGTGCTACACTCGGGTCTGAAGCTTTCTTT,CSATLGSEAFF
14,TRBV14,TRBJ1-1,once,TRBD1,TGTGCCAGCAGCCACCGGACAGGGGGCACTGAAGCTTTCTTT,CASSHRTGGTEAFF
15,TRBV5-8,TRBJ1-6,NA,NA,TGTGCCAGCAGCCCAGGGCTGTCGTCAAATTCACCCCTCCACTTT,CASSPGLSSNSPLHF
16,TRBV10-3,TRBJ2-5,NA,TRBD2,TGTGCCATCAGTGCCGGGACTAGCAATGGGCGGGAGACCCAGTACTTC,CAISAGTSNGRETQYF
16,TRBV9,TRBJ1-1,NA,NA,TGTGCCAGCAGCGTAGTCCCCGGGGGGGGACGGACTGAAGCTTTCTTT,CASSVVPGGGRTEAFF
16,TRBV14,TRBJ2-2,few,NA,TGTGCCAGCAGCCAAGTAATCTTAGCGAACACCGGGGAGCTGTTTTTT,CASSQVILANTGELFF
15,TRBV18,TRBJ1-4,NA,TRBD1,TGTGCCAGCTCACCGAACAGGGGGGATAATGAAAAACTGTTTTTT,CASSPNRGDNEKLFF
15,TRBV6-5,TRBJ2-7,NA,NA,TGTGCCAGCAGTTACTCGGGCAGGGTTCTGGACGAGCAGTACTTC,CASSYSGRVLDEQYF
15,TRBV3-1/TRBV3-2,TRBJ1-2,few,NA,TGTGCCAGCAGCCAAGAGGGAGGGTTGGCCTATGGCTACACCTTC,CASSQEGGLAYGYTF
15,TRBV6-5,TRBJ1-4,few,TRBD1,TGTGCCAGCACATGGACAGGGGGACCTAATGAAAAACTGTTTTTT,CASTWTGGPNEKLFF
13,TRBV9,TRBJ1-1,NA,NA,TGTGCCAGCAGCGGGAATGGGGCAGGTGAAGCTTTCTTT,CASSGNGAGEAFF
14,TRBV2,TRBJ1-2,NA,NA,TGTGCCAGCAGTGAACTTAGTGCTAACTATGGCTACACCTTC,CASSELSANYGYTF
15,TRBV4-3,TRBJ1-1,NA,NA,TGCGCCAGCAGCCAAGAGTCAAGGGGGAACACTGAAGCTTTCTTT,CASSQESRGNTEAFF
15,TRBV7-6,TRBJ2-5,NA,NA,TGTGCCAGCAGCTTAGTTCCGGGAATCCAAGAGACCCAGTACTTC,CASSLVPGIQETQYF
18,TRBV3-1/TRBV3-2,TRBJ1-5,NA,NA,TGTGCCAGCAGCCACGGACAGAAAACCCCGAAACAATCCCAGCCCCAGCATTTT,CASSHGQKTPKQSQPQHF
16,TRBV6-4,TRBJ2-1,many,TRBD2,TGTGCCAGCAGTGACTCTGTGGGTAGCGGGCACAATGAGCAGTTCTTC,CASSDSVGSGHNEQFF
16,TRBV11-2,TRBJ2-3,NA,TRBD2,TGTGCCAGCAGCTTAGGCCTAGCGGGAGGTACAGATACGCAGTATTTT,CASSLGLAGGTDTQYF
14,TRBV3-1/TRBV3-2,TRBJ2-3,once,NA,TGTGCCAGCAGCCACGTACCTAGCGCAGATACGCAGTATTTT,CASSHVPSADTQYF
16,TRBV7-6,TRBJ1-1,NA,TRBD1,TGTGCCAGCAGCACCTTCCTGGGACAGAGTAGCACTGAAGCTTTCTTT,CASSTFLGQSSTEAFF
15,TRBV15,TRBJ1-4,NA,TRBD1,TGTGCCACCAGCAGGGAAGGACAGGGGGAGGAAAAACTGTTTTTT,CATSREGQGEEKLFF
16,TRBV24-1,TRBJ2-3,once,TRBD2,TGTGCCACCAGTGACCCCACTAGCGGGGGAGCAGATACGCAGTATTTT,CATSDPTSGGADTQYF
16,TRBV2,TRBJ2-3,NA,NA,TGTGCCAGCACTCTGGCCAGCGGGTTCAGGGCAGATACGCAGTATTTT,CASTLASGFRADTQYF
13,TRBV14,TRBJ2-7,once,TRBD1,TGTGCCAGCAGCCAGGGACAGGGAAGGGAGCAGTACTTC,CASSQGQGREQYF
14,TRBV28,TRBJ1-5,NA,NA,TGTGCCAGCGGTGAGGACAGCAGCAATCAGCCCCAGCATTTT,CASGEDSSNQPQHF
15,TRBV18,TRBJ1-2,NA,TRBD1,TGTGCCAGCTCAACAAAGGGACAGATCAACTATGGCTACACCTTC,CASSTKGQINYGYTF
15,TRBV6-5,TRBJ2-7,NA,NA,TGTGCCAGCAGTTACTCGTATCCGGGCTCCTACGAGCAGTACTTC,CASSYSYPGSYEQYF
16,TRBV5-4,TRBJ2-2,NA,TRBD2,TGTGCCAGCAGCCCCGGACTAGCGGGCCTCACCGGGGAGCTGTTTTTT,CASSPGLAGLTGELFF
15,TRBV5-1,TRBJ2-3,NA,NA,TGCGCCAGCAGCTTGGGCCATAGAGGGTTAGATACGCAGTATTTT,CASSLGHRGLDTQYF
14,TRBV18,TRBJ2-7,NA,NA,TGTGCCAGCTCGTCCACGGCTGGGCTCTACGAGCAGTACTTC,CASSSTAGLYEQYF
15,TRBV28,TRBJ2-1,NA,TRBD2,TGTGCCACCATTCCCCCGGTAGCGGGAGCAAATGAGCAGTTCTTC,CATIPPVAGANEQFF
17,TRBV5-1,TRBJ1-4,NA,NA,TGCGCCAGCAGCTCCCCTGCCACGACAGGCGGTAATGAAAAACTGTTTTTT,CASSSPATTGGNEKLFF
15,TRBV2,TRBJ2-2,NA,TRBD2,TGTGCCAGCAGGGAGCGGGAGGCGAACACCGGGGAGCTGTTTTTT,CASREREANTGELFF
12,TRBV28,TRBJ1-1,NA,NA,TGTGCCAGCAGTCGGGGAGCGCTCGTAGCTTTCTTT,CASSRGALVAFF
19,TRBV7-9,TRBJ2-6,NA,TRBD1,TGTGCCAGCAGGGCAATATGGGACAGGGGAGTTTCTGGGGCCAACGTCCTGACTTTC,CASRAIWDRGVSGANVLTF
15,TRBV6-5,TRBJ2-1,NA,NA,TGTGCCAGCAGTTACTCGACCCAGGGTCTGAATGAGCAGTTCTTC,CASSYSTQGLNEQFF
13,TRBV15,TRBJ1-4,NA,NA,TGTGCCACCAAAGGGGGTGATAATGAAAAACTGTTTTTT,CATKGGDNEKLFF
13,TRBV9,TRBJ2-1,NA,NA,TGTGCCAGCAGCGTAGCCAGCGGCGGTGAGCAGTTCTTC,CASSVASGGEQFF
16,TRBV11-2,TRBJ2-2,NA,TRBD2,TGTGCCAGCAGCCCTACTAGCGGGAGAGTCACCGGGGAGCTGTTTTTT,CASSPTSGRVTGELFF
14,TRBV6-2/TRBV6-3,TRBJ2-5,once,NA,TGTGCCAGCAGTCGACCGGACTCGGGAGAGACCCAGTACTTC,CASSRPDSGETQYF
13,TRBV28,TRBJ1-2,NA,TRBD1,TGTGCCAGCAGTTTAAACAGGGGAGATGGCTACACCTTC,CASSLNRGDGYTF
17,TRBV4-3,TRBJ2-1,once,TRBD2,TGCGCCAGCAGCCAAGACAGAGCGGGAGGTACCTACAATGAGCAGTTCTTC,CASSQDRAGGTYNEQFF
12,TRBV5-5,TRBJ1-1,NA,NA,TGTGCCAGCAGCTTTAAGAACACTGAAGCTTTCTTT,CASSFKNTEAFF
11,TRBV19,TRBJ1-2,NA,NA,TGTGCCAGTAGTTCAGGGCTCGGCTACACCTTC,CASSSGLGYTF
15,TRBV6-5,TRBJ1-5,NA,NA,TGTGCCAGCACCTCGAACAGGGTTAGCAATCAGCCCCAGCATTTT,CASTSNRVSNQPQHF
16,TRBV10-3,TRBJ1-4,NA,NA,TGTGCCATCAGTGAGCCAGGGAAAGATACTAATGAAAAACTGTTTTTT,CAISEPGKDTNEKLFF
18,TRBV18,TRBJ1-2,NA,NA,TGTGCCAGCTCACCACCGTCTCTCCAGTTGGGAGGGAACTATGGCTACACCTTC,CASSPPSLQLGGNYGYTF